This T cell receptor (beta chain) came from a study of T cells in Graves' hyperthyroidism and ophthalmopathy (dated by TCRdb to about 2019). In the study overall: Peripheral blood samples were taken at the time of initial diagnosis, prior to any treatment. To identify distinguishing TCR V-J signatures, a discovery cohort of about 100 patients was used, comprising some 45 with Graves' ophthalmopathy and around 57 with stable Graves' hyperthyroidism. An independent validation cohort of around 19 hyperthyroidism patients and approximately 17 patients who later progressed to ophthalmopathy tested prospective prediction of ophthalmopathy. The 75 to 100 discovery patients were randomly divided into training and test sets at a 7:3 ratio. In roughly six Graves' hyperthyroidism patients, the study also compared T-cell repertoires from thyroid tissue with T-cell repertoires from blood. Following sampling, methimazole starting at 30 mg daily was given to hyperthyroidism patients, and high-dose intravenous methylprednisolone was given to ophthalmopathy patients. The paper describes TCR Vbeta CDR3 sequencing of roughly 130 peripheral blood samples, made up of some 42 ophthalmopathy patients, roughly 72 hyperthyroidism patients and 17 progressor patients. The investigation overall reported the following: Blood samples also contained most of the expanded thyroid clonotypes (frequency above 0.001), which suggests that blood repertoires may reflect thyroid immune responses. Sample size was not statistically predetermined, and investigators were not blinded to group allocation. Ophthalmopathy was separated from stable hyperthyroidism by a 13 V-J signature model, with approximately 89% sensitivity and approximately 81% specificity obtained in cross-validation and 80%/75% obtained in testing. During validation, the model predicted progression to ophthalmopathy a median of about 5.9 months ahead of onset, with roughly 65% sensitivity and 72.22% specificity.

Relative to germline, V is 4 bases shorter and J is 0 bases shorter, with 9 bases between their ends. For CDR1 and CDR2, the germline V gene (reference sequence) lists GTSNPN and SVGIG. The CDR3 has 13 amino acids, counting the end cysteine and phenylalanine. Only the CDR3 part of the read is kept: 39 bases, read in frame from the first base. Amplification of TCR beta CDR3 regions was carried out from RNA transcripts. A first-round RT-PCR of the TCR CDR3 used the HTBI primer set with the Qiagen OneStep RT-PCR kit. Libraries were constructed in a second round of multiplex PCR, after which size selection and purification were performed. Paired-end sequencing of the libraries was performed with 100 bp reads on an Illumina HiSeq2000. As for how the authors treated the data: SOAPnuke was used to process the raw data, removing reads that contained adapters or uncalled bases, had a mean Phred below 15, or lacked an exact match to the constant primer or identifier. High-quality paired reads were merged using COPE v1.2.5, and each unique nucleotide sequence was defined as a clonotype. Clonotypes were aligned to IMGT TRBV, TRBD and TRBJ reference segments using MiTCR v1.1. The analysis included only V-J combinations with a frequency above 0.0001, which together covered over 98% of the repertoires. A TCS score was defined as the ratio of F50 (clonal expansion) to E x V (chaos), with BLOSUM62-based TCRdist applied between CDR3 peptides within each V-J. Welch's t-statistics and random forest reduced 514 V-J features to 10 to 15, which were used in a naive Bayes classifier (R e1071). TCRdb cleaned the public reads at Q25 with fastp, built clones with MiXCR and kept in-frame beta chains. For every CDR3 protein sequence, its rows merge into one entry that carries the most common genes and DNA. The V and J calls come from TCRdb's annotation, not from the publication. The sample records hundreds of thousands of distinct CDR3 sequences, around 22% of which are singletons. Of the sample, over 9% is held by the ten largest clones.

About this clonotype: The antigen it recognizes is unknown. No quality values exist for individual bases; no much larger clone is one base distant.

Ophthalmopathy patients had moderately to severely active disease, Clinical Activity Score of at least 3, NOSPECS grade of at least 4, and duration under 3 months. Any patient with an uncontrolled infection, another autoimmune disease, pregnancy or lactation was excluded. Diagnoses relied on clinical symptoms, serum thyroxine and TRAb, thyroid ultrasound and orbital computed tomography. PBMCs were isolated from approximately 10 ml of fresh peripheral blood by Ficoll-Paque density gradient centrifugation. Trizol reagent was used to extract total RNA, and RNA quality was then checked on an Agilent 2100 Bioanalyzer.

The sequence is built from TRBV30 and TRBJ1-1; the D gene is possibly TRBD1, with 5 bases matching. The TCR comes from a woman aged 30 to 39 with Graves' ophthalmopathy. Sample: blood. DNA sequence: TGTGCCTGGACAAGGGGCATGAACACTGAAGCTTTCTTT. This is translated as CAWTRGMNTEAFF.